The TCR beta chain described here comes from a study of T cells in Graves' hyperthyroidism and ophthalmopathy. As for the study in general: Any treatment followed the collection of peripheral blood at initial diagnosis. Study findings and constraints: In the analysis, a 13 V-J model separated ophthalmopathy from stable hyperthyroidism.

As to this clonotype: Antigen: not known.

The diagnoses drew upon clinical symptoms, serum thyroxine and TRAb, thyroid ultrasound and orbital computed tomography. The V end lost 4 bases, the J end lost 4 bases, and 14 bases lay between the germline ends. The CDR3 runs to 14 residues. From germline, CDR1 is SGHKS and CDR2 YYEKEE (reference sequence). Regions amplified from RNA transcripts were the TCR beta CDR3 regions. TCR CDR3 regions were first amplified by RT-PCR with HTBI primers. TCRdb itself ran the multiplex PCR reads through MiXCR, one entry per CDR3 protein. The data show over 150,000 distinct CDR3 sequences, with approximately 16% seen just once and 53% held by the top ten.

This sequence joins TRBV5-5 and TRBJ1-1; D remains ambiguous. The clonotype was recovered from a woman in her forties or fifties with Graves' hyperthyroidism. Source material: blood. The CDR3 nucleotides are TGTGCCAGCAGCCAAGAGCTGGGGAGCACTGAAGCTTTCTTT. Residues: CASSQELGSTEAFF.